Listed here are 7 T cell receptor beta chains from one sample, sequenced in a study of T cells in Graves' hyperthyroidism and ophthalmopathy. RNA transcripts served as the template for amplifying TCR beta CDR3 regions. HTBI primers drove first-round RT-PCR of the TCR CDR3. Each CDR3 protein gets one entry after TCRdb re-called the multiplex PCR reads with MiXCR. The top ten clones hold 9.5% to 13% of a sample with approximately 98,000 distinct CDR3 sequences, around 40% of them seen once. Sequencing was performed on peripheral blood or thyroid tissue (not recorded which). These receptors all come from a young woman with Graves' hyperthyroidism.

The chain is built from TRBV2 and TRBJ2-2; TRBD1 matches at 9 bases. Germline V gene sequence: CDR1 SNHLY, CDR2 FYNNEI. V trimming: 5 bases; J trimming: 3 bases; junction bases outside the gene matches: 10. The CDR3 has 17 amino acids. CDR3 nucleotide sequence: TGTGCCAGCAGTTTAAGCGCCGGGACAGGGTACACCGGGGAGCTGTTTTTT. Residues: CASSLSAGTGYTGELFF.

V usage is TRBV7-9 and J usage is TRBJ2-2; D gene uncertain. In germline, CDR1 is SEHNR, CDR2 FQNEAQ (reference sequence). This CDR3 is built from 17 residues. The germline V and J ends were trimmed by 8 bases and 2 bases, with 21 bases remaining between them. The CDR3 spells CASSPQSSKRNTGELFF. The CDR3 DNA follows: TGTGCCAGCTCACCACAGTCTTCTAAGAGAAACACCGGGGAGCTGTTTTTT. Using reference TRBV7-9 and TRBJ2-2 for the parts outside the CDR3, the full variable domain is DTGVSQNPRHKITKRGQNVTFRCDPISEHNRLYWYRQTLGQGPEFLTYFQNEAQLEKSRLLSDRFSAERPKGSFSTLEIQRTEQGDSAMYLCASSPQSSKRNTGELFFGEGSRLTVL.

At least ten counts were recorded for this clonotype. The chain joins TRBV5-1 to TRBJ2-7; D not certain. Trimming took 2 bases from V and 0 from J, leaving 12 bases between them. The CDR3 has 15 residues. The germline V gene has CDR1 SGHRS and CDR2 YFSETQ. CDR3 sequence reads: CASSLRHLSSYEQYF. CDR3 bases: TGCGCCAGCAGCTTAAGACACCTGAGCTCCTACGAGCAGTACTTC.

Points on this clonotype: One end of the junction does not line up with germline, which may come from a read error. The chain is built from TRBV5-5 and TRBJ2-5; no firm D call. This CDR3 is 13 amino acids long. Germline assignment: CDR1 SGHKS and CDR2 YYEKEE (reference sequence). CDR3 region: CASSLLRRETQYF. The CDR3 DNA is TGCGCCAGCAGCCTCCTACGGAGAGAGACCCAGTACTTC.

This clonotype was seen repeatedly, ten times or more. The chain carries TRBV7-3 and TRBJ2-2, with D maybe TRBD2 (5 bases). Germline V lookup: CDR1 SGHTA, CDR2 FQGTGA. Trimming removed 5 bases from V and 7 bases from J, with 17 bases in between. The CDR3 extends over 15 amino acids. The CDR3 bases are TGTGCCAGCAGCCCCGGACGGGGTAGTTACGGGGAGCTGTTTTTT. Translation gives CASSPGRGSYGELFF.

This clonotype was seen repeatedly, ten times or more. The chain combines TRBV6-6 with TRBJ1-1; perhaps TRBD1 as D (5 bases). This CDR3 comprises 14 residues. V was clipped by 1 base and J by 1 base, with 7 bases between them. In germline, CDR1 is MNHNY, CDR2 SVGAGI (reference sequence). CDR3 sequence: CASSYFGQNTEAFF. Written as DNA, the CDR3 is TGTGCCAGCAGTTACTTCGGACAGAACACTGAAGCTTTCTTT.

This clonotype occurred many times. The chain's CDR3 is CATKQGGNTGELFF. Here the CDR3 DNA reads TGTGCCACTAAACAGGGGGGGAACACCGGGGAGCTGTTTTTT. V is TRBV6-5 and J is TRBJ2-2; 8 bases match TRBD1. The CDR3 totals 14 residues. The germline CDR1 and CDR2 sequences are MNHEY and SVGAGI. With V trimmed by 10 bases and J by 1 base, 5 bases remained unmatched.